The sequence of this T cell receptor (beta chain) was determined in a study of T cell repertoires in ileal Crohn's disease. Germline V lookup: CDR1 MNHNS, CDR2 SASEGT. Trimming left V 2 bases short and J 1 base short, with 8 bases between. The CDR3 sequence is 14 residues long. The method was immunoSEQ multiplex PCR; TCRdb's version includes in-frame clones alone and lacks a portion of them. The sample consists of about 11,000 clones, about four fifths of them appearing once. Time point of the sample: neoterminal ileum biopsy at postoperative endoscopy, about 6 months after surgery. The sequenced material came from ileal tissue. The chain recombines TRBV6-1 with TRBJ1-1, with D perhaps TRBD1 (5 bases). The TCR comes from an adult with Crohn's disease. The CDR3 DNA reads as TGTGCCAGCAGTGAACCAGGGAAGAACACTGAAGCTTTCTTT. Residues: CASSEPGKNTEAFF.